This T cell receptor beta chain came from a study of regulatory T cells in long-lasting Graves disease. Whole-study results and caveats: In persistent patients, shared public clonotypes (around 2,500) outnumbered those in new patients (approximately 940).

Arm-PCR of CDR3 regions with iRepertoire HTBI primers generated TCR beta libraries. TCRdb recomputed calls from the multiplex PCR reads with MiXCR, one row per CDR3 protein. The sample holds 420,000 or so distinct CDR3 sequences, about a quarter seen once. This clonotype was counted many times. What it recognizes is unknown. Regarding time point: persistent/refractory GD, antithyroid drugs over 5 years with positive TRAb. The TCR library was made from RNA extracted from PBMCs. This sample comprised peripheral blood mononuclear cells (PBMCs), obtained when the disease was refractory, from a patient treated with antithyroid drugs. This receptor was obtained from a female donor with Graves disease.

The CDR3 bases are TGTGCCAGCAGGCTACCTCAGGGAACCTATAGCAATCAGCCCCAGCATTTT. Translation gives CASRLPQGTYSNQPQHF. This chain uses TRBV28 with TRBJ1-5, with D possibly matching TRBD1 (5 bases). The CDR3 covers 17 residues. Trimming pared 6 bases from V and 0 bases from J, leaving 18 bases between. Germline V gene data show CDR1 as MDHEN and CDR2 as SYDVKM. Complete variable domain (other parts from reference TRBV28 and TRBJ1-5): DVKVTQSSRYLVKRTGEKVFLECVQDMDHENMFWYRQDPGLGLRLIYFSYDVKMKEKGDIPEGYSVSREKKERFSLILESASTNQTSMYLCASRLPQGTYSNQPQHFGDGTRLSIL.